The clone carrying this T cell receptor beta chain appeared a few times. Its target is unknown. CDR3 length equals 14 residues. The trim removed 7 bases at V and 8 bases at J, leaving 12 bases unmatched. In germline, CDR1 is SQVTM, CDR2 ANQGSEA. This entry is derived from a study of identical twins. General study results and limits: Among monozygotic twins, out-of-frame TCR alpha sharing exceeded what models predicted. The abundant beta clonotypes from cord blood had fewer insertions, and memory repertoires had none of this. The authors noted that invariant MAIT and iNKT cells could partly confound zero-insertion analyses.

A single record per CDR3 protein comes from TCRdb applying MiXCR to the 5' RACE reads. The sample lists some 630,000 distinct CDR3 sequences, roughly 6.6% seen once, with about 1.5% in the top ten. In addition, the sample was reused for a study of yellow fever vaccine responses in identical twins. This second report adds: As reported, the vaccine T cell response of twins seemed partly convergent and partly personalized.

The sample comprised PBMCs. The V call is TRBV29-1, the J call TRBJ2-1; TRBD1 matches at 9 bases. The source is a woman aged 18-35 years in good health. This chain's CDR3 is CSGAKDRGSDEQFF. The CDR3 nucleotides are TGCAGCGGCGCTAAGGACAGGGGAAGTGATGAGCAGTTCTTC.